The rows below give T cell receptor beta chains drawn from one sample of a study of response to subunit inactivated influenza vaccine. One entry per CDR3 protein results from TCRdb running MiXCR on the RT-PCR reads. The top ten hold approximately 2% of the sample, which has 450,000 to 550,000 distinct CDR3 sequences, 25% seen once. Sequencing was performed on CD4+ T cells sorted from PBMCs, taken around 5 days after vaccination. Source of these receptors: a man aged 50 to 59 who received an inactivated influenza vaccine. The CDR3 runs from the conserved cysteine through the conserved F or W. A D gene is named only where the DNA matches it firmly. A clone size is listed for some rows: how often the clone was seen (once, few, many), or a class if it is expanded.

clone_size j_call v_call d_call cdr3_aa cdr3_nt
once TRBJ2-2 TRBV12-3/TRBV12-4 NA CASSLQGGIGELFF TGTGCCAGCAGTTTACAGGGGGGGATCGGGGAGCTGTTTTTT
few TRBJ2-5 TRBV9 NA CASSVEEFPGQTQYF TGTGCCAGCAGCGTAGAGGAGTTCCCAGGCCAGACCCAGTACTTC
NA TRBJ2-5 TRBV10-3 NA CATQKDSEYQETQYF TGTGCCACGCAAAAGGACAGTGAGTACCAAGAGACCCAGTACTTC
NA TRBJ2-4 TRBV29-1 NA CSVVGQLKNIQYF TGCAGCGTTGTGGGGCAGCTCAAAAACATTCAGTACTTC
NA TRBJ2-1 TRBV6-6 NA CASSRRTGNEQFF TGTGCCAGCAGTCGTCGGACTGGAAATGAGCAGTTCTTC
many TRBJ1-5 TRBV12-3/TRBV12-4 NA CASSLALNRDHNQPQHF TGTGCCAGCAGTTTAGCGCTGAACAGGGACCACAATCAGCCCCAGCATTTT
NA TRBJ2-1 TRBV10-3 NA CAIRSAKSSYNEQFF TGTGCCATCAGGTCAGCGAAGAGCTCCTACAATGAGCAGTTCTTC
NA TRBJ2-1 TRBV19 NA CASTAWDNEQFF TGTGCCAGCACCGCTTGGGACAATGAGCAGTTCTTC
NA TRBJ2-5 TRBV5-1 NA CASSLGGSGQETQYF TGCGCCAGCAGCTTAGGTGGATCTGGCCAAGAGACCCAGTACTTC
NA TRBJ1-1 TRBV5-5 NA CASTRHLNTEAFF TGTGCCAGCACAAGACATTTGAACACTGAAGCTTTCTTT
NA TRBJ2-1 TRBV7-8 TRBD2 CASSRLTSGNNEQFF TGTGCCAGCAGCCGATTGACTAGCGGAAACAATGAGCAGTTCTTC
NA TRBJ2-7 TRBV12-3/TRBV12-4 NA CASSSSGRPNF NA
NA TRBJ1-1 TRBV7-2 NA CASSLKYGGWAEAFF TGTGCCAGCAGCTTAAAATATGGGGGATGGGCTGAAGCTTTCTTT
NA TRBJ2-2 TRBV7-3 NA CASSKNEGPGELFF TGTGCCAGCAGCAAGAACGAGGGACCCGGGGAGCTGTTTTTT
few TRBJ2-5 TRBV5-1 TRBD2 CASSLDAGTSERPQETQYF TGCGCCAGCAGCTTGGACGCCGGGACTAGCGAAAGACCTCAAGAGACCCAGTACTTC
NA TRBJ2-5 TRBV6-2/TRBV6-3 NA CASRRTVETQYF TGTGCCAGCAGGAGGACAGTAGAGACCCAGTACTTC
many TRBJ1-4 TRBV5-6 TRBD1 CASSRPGQANEKLFF TGTGCCAGCAGTCGACCGGGACAGGCTAATGAAAAACTGTTTTTT